The 30 T cell receptor beta chains below were found in one sample sequenced in a study of Graves' ophthalmopathy and Graves' hyperthyroidism. Amplification targeted the TCR beta CDR3 regions, with RNA transcripts as the source material. HTBI primers were employed in first-round RT-PCR, then a second-round multiplex PCR followed. TCRdb called the multiplex PCR reads again in MiXCR, with one record for every CDR3 protein. The table has roughly 500,000 distinct CDR3 sequences, approximately 15% seen once. The sample taken for sequencing was blood. The source of these receptors is a woman in her 30s with Graves' ophthalmopathy.

This clonotype was found many times. This chain links TRBV4-2 with TRBJ2-7; 12 positions match TRBD2. CDR3 length: 16 residues. V dropped 2 bases and J dropped 6; count of bases not matched to a gene: 8. The germline gives CDR1 LGHNA, CDR2 YNFKEQ. The CDR3 loop is CASSQLRSSGGGEQYF. DNA of the CDR3: TGTGCCAGCAGCCAATTGAGGTCTAGCGGGGGGGGCGAGCAGTACTTC.

This CDR3 is CATRSEEAGGYEQYF. The CDR3 coding sequence is TGTGCCACCCGCTCCGAAGAGGCAGGAGGGTACGAGCAGTACTTC. This chain uses TRBV10-3 with TRBJ2-7, with D maybe TRBD2 (6 bases). The germline CDR1 and CDR2 sequences are ENHRY and SYGVKD. The CDR3 runs 15 residues. Trimming removed 10 bases at V and 4 bases at J, with 23 bases between.

On this clonotype itself: Possible read error: a much larger clone is one base away. The final CDR3 position lacks the conserved phenylalanine or tryptophan, pointing to a likely read error. The chain recombines TRBV19 with TRBJ1-2; 8 bases line up with TRBD1. V lost 6 bases and J lost 9; bases outside the gene matches: 9. The CDR3 runs 13 residues. The germline gives CDR1 LNHDA, CDR2 SQIVND (reference sequence). The DNA of the CDR3 is TGTGCCAGTAGGGGACAGGACAGGGCAAGCTACACCTAC. Its protein product is CASRGQDRASYTY.

This clonotype appeared many times. The genes are TRBV3-1 and TRBJ1-1, with D maybe TRBD1 (5 bases). Germline CDR1 and CDR2: LGHDT and YNNKEL (reference sequence). The CDR3 consists of 12 residues. The V end lost 4 bases, the J end lost 5 bases, and 8 bases lay between the germline ends. Here the CDR3 reads CASSPGVTEAFF. CDR3 DNA: TGTGCCAGCAGCCCGGGGGTAACTGAAGCTTTCTTT.

The table lists this clonotype with many counts. The gene calls are TRBV28 and TRBJ1-2; 7 bases match TRBD1. The length of the CDR3 is 12 residues. Germline V CDR1 and CDR2: MDHEN, SYDVKM. V shed 4 bases and J 8 bases; nucleotides not matched to a gene: 4. CDR3 amino acids: CASSSVQGGYTF. As DNA, the CDR3 is TGTGCCAGCAGTTCGGTACAGGGGGGCTACACCTTC.

As to this clonotype: Just one base apart from a much larger clone, this may be a read error. The rearrangement links TRBV28 to TRBJ2-7; 12 bases map to TRBD2. CDR1 is MDHEN, CDR2 SYDVKM, per germline. This CDR3 has 13 residues. The CDR3 region is CVTGLAGLYEQYF. The CDR3 nucleotides read TGTGTCACCGGACTAGCGGGACTCTACGAGCAGTACTTC.

This clonotype came up many times. The genes are TRBV7-9 and TRBJ2-7, with D unclear. Per germline, CDR1 SEHNR and CDR2 FQNEAQ (reference sequence). V was trimmed by 1 base and J by 3 bases, leaving 13 bases between them. The CDR3 spans 15 residues. The CDR3 DNA sequence: TGTGCCAGCAGCTTAGTCCCAAACAGTAACTACGAGCAGTACTTC. It is translated as CASSLVPNSNYEQYF.

This clonotype was counted ten times or more. This sequence joins TRBV2 and TRBJ2-7; 7 nucleotides align to TRBD2. Germline V gives CDR1 SNHLY, CDR2 FYNNEI. J was trimmed by 4 bases and V by 3 bases; bases with no gene match: 6. CDR3 length: 14 residues. Here the CDR3 DNA reads TGTGCCAGCAGTGAGTCTCGGGGAGGGTACGAGCAGTACTTC. This codes for CASSESRGGYEQYF. Complete variable domain (other parts from reference TRBV2 and TRBJ2-7): EPEVTQTPSHQVTQMGQEVILRCVPISNHLYFYWYRQILGQKVEFLVSFYNNEISEKSEIFDDQFSVERPDGSNFTLKIRSTKLEDSAMYFCASSESRGGYEQYFGPGTRLTVT.

This clonotype came up many times. The chain carries TRBV19 and TRBJ1-2, with a tentative D call TRBD1 (6 bases). The V and J ends lost 5 bases and 2 bases respectively, with 15 bases between them. This CDR3 region has 15 residues. Germline assignment: CDR1 LNHDA and CDR2 SQIVND (reference sequence). Written as DNA, the CDR3 is TGTGCCAGTAGTCTCCGGACAGCCCCCAACTATGGCTACACCTTC. This codes for CASSLRTAPNYGYTF.

There are many counts of this clonotype. The chain uses TRBV6-1 and TRBJ2-2, with 7 bases identical to TRBD2. The CDR3 sequence is 15 residues long. From germline, CDR1 is MNHNS and CDR2 SASEGT. After removal of 8 bases from V and 3 bases from J, the junction contained 9 bases not matched to a gene. The DNA of the CDR3 is TGTGCCAGCGGGAGGGCAGTGCGAGACACCGGGGAGCTGTTTTTT. It specifies CASGRAVRDTGELFF.

In regard to this clonotype: This could be a read error, since a much larger clone is one nucleotide away. This rearrangement joins TRBV6-1 to TRBJ2-4, with D possibly called TRBD1 or TRBD2 (5 bases each). The CDR3 loop spans 15 amino acids. Per the germline V gene, CDR1 is MNHNS and CDR2 is SASEGT. V dropped 4 bases and J dropped 8 bases, with 18 bases sitting between them. The CDR3 loop is CASSARDGVSDIQYF. CDR3 DNA: TGTGCCAGCAGTGCCCGGGACGGGGTATCGGACATTCAGTACTTC.

This clonotype was seen ten or more times. The chain employs TRBV6-5 and TRBJ1-3; D uncertain. Looked up from germline, CDR1 is MNHEY and CDR2 is SVGAGI. V dropped 5 bases and J dropped 0 bases, with 11 bases sitting between them. This CDR3 spans 15 amino acids. CDR3 amino acids: CASSPSSSSGNTIYF. In nucleotides, the CDR3 is TGTGCCAGCAGTCCAAGTTCCTCCTCTGGAAACACCATATATTTT.

This clonotype was detected many times. J is TRBJ1-3 and V is TRBV7-8; possibly TRBD1 for D (5 bases). This CDR3 has 17 residues. Trimming removed 0 bases from V and 0 bases from J, with 12 bases in between. Germline assignment: CDR1 SGHVS and CDR2 FQNEAQ. CDR3 amino acids: CASSLAPPGGSGNTIYF. CDR3 in DNA: TGTGCCAGCAGCTTAGCTCCTCCCGGGGGCTCTGGAAACACCATATATTTT.

In this sample, this clonotype turned up many times. The chain couples TRBV30 to TRBJ2-5; D may be TRBD1 (6 bases). The CDR3 runs to 12 residues. CDR1 is GTSNPN, CDR2 SVGIG, per germline (reference sequence). The V gene lost 0 bases and the J gene lost 9 bases, with 11 bases spanning the gap. CDR3 residues: CAWSVPQGPQYF. The CDR3 region has the DNA TGTGCCTGGAGTGTACCCCAGGGGCCCCAGTACTTC.

The table lists this clonotype with many counts. V is TRBV13 and J is TRBJ2-7; no clear D. This CDR3 is 14 amino acids long. V dropped 3 bases and J dropped 0 bases, with 9 bases sitting between them. The germline gives CDR1 PRHDT, CDR2 FYEKMQ (reference sequence). As DNA, the CDR3 is TGTGCCAGCAGCTTCGGTAGGTCCTCCTACGAGCAGTACTTC. It codes for CASSFGRSSYEQYF.

The rearrangement links TRBV15 to TRBJ1-1; 7 bases fit TRBD1. After removal of 4 bases from V and 1 base from J, the junction contained 6 bases not matched to a gene. The length of the CDR3 is 15 residues. Germline CDR1 reads LNHNV; CDR2 reads YYDKDF (reference sequence). CDR3 DNA sequence: TGTGCCACCAGCATGACCGGGACAGAGAACACTGAAGCTTTCTTT. Encoded protein: CATSMTGTENTEAFF.

This clonotype was counted ten times or more. The gene calls are TRBV6-1 and TRBJ1-5; D unresolved. Trimming removed 3 bases at V and 4 bases at J, with 7 bases between. This CDR3 is built from 13 residues. Germline CDR1 reads MNHNS; CDR2 reads SASEGT. CDR3 sequence reads: CASSEDPNQPQHF. CDR3 nucleotide sequence: TGTGCCAGCAGTGAGGACCCGAATCAGCCCCAGCATTTT.

This clonotype was seen at least ten times. V and J are TRBV2 and TRBJ2-2; D is possibly TRBD1 (6 bases). Germline CDR1 is SNHLY and CDR2 is FYNNEI. The CDR3 length is 12 residues. The V gene lost 11 bases and the J gene lost 5 bases, with 12 bases spanning the gap. The CDR3 bases are TGTGCCGGACAGCGAACGACCGGGGAGCTGTTTTTT. Translating gives CAGQRTTGELFF.

The rearrangement links TRBV12-3 or TRBV12-4 to TRBJ2-7, with TRBD2 matching 10 bases. V trimming: 6 bases; J trimming: 2 bases; junction bases outside the gene matches: 7. The length of the CDR3 is 15 residues. As DNA, the CDR3 is TGTGCCAGCAGCAGACGGACTAGCGGCACCTACGAGCAGTACTTC. This codes for CASSRRTSGTYEQYF.

This clonotype was observed many times. V gene TRBV12-3 or TRBV12-4 combines with J gene TRBJ1-1; 9 bases map to TRBD1. The CDR3 runs to 13 residues. The V gene end was trimmed by 2 bases and the J gene end by 9 bases; junction bases not matched to a gene: 4. CDR3 protein: CASSLLGQGQAFF. The DNA for the CDR3 is TGTGCCAGCAGTTTATTGGGACAGGGACAAGCTTTCTTT.

This clonotype occurred many times. This sequence joins TRBV18 and TRBJ1-1, with D perhaps TRBD1 (6 bases). Germline V gene lookup returns CDR1 KGHSH and CDR2 LQKENI. Trimming pared 2 bases from V and 3 bases from J, leaving 13 bases between. The CDR3 spans 15 residues. The CDR3 DNA follows: TGTGCCAGCTCACCAGTTCGAGGGGGGTACACTGAAGCTTTCTTT. The encoded protein is CASSPVRGGYTEAFF.

There are a few counts of this clonotype. The rearrangement uses TRBV2 and TRBJ1-5; a weak D match, TRBD1 (6 bases). This CDR3 region has 16 residues. The germline gives CDR1 SNHLY, CDR2 FYNNEI. V dropped 3 bases and J dropped 4 bases, with 16 bases sitting between them. In DNA form, the CDR3 reads TGTGCCAGCAGTGAGGGGGGGCGACGGGTGAATCAGCCCCAGCATTTT. This codes for CASSEGGRRVNQPQHF.

J is TRBJ2-7 and V is TRBV11-2; D perhaps matches TRBD1 (6 bases). Trimming pared 2 bases from V and 5 bases from J, leaving 16 bases between. From germline, CDR1 is SGHAT and CDR2 FQNNGV. This CDR3 comprises 15 residues. The CDR3 protein is CASSLTPRTGNEQYF. The CDR3 coding sequence is TGTGCCAGCAGCTTAACCCCCCGAACAGGGAACGAGCAGTACTTC.

This clonotype was counted many times. The chain combines TRBV28 with TRBJ2-7; D may be TRBD1 (6 bases). This CDR3 spans 14 amino acids. Germline values: CDR1 MDHEN, CDR2 SYDVKM. Trimming shortened V by 7 bases and J by 3 bases, and 16 bases separated the two germline ends. The CDR3 DNA reads as TGTGCCAGCACCATTCCAGGGGACGGCTACGAGCAGTACTTC. Translating it yields CASTIPGDGYEQYF.

This clonotype was counted ten times or more. This sequence joins TRBV19 and TRBJ2-2, with D unclear. Germline CDR1 LNHDA, CDR2 SQIVND (reference sequence). Trimming stripped 2 bases from V and 3 bases from J, with 4 bases between. This CDR3 is 13 amino acids long. The CDR3 DNA sequence: TGTGCCAGTAGTATAAGAGACACCGGGGAGCTGTTTTTT. Its translation: CASSIRDTGELFF. Using reference TRBV19 and TRBJ2-2 for the parts outside the CDR3, the full variable domain is DGGITQSPKYLFRKEGQNVTLSCEQNLNHDAMYWYRQDPGQGLRLIYYSQIVNDFQKGDIAEGYSVSREKKESFPLTVTSAQKNPTAFYLCASSIRDTGELFFGEGSRLTVL.

This clonotype was counted at least ten times. The genes are TRBV7-9 and TRBJ2-5, with D maybe TRBD1 (5 bases). The CDR3 spans 15 residues. V lost 5 bases and J 4 bases, leaving 17 bases between the germline ends. Germline values: CDR1 SEHNR, CDR2 FQNEAQ (reference sequence). The CDR3 DNA follows: TGTGCCAGCAGCCAACCGTTGGGGCTGGGAGAGACCCAGTACTTC. It yields the protein CASSQPLGLGETQYF.

This clonotype was counted ten times or more. The chain joins TRBV5-1 to TRBJ2-7; 9 positions match TRBD1. The trim removed 4 bases at V and 1 base at J, leaving 9 bases unmatched. This CDR3 contains 16 residues. CDR1 is SGHRS and CDR2 is YFSETQ in the germline V gene. CDR3 sequence reads: CASSTRGTGKSYEQYF. The DNA of the CDR3 is TGCGCCAGCAGCACCAGAGGGACAGGGAAATCCTACGAGCAGTACTTC.

This clonotype was recorded at least ten times. The chain links TRBV13 to TRBJ2-5; 11 bases line up with TRBD2. The germline CDR1 and CDR2 sequences are PRHDT and FYEKMQ (reference sequence). The CDR3 consists of 16 residues. With V trimmed by 5 bases and J by 5 bases, 10 bases remained unmatched. The CDR3 spells CASSVPSGGLGETQYF. In DNA, the CDR3 is TGTGCCAGCAGCGTACCTAGCGGGGGGTTAGGGGAGACCCAGTACTTC. Looking up the rest from reference TRBV13 and TRBJ2-5 gives the full variable domain: AAGVIQSPRHLIKEKRETATLKCYPIPRHDTVYWYQQGPGQDPQFLISFYEKMQSDKGSIPDRFSAQQFSDYHSELNMSSLELGDSALYFCASSVPSGGLGETQYFGPGTRLLVL.

This clonotype was seen many times. The V and J genes are TRBV6-5 and TRBJ1-1; D call uncertain. The CDR3 covers 14 residues. The V gene's germline CDR1 is MNHEY and CDR2 SVGAGI. V lost 6 bases, J lost 0 bases, and 11 bases lay in between. In DNA form, the CDR3 reads TGTGCCAGCAGAATCGGGTACATGAACACTGAAGCTTTCTTT. Protein: CASRIGYMNTEAFF.

This clonotype showed up many times. The chain employs TRBV20-1 and TRBJ2-5; no definite D call. CDR3 size: 13 residues. Germline V CDR1 and CDR2: DFQATT, SNEGSKA (reference sequence). The V end was cut by 7 bases, the J end by 4 bases, with 16 bases between. For the CDR3, the DNA is TGCAGTGTCGCCCTTGGGCTGAGAGAGACCCAGTACTTC. Residues: CSVALGLRETQYF.